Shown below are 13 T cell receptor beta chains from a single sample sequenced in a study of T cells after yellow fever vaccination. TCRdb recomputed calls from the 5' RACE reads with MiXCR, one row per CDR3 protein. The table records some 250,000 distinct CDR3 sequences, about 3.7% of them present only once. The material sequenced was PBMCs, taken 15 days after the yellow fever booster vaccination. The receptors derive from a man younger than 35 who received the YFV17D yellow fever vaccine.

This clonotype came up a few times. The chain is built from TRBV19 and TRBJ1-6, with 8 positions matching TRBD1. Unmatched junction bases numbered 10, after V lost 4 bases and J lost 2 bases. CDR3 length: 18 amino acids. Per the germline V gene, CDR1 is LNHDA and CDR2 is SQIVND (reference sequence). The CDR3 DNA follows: TGTGCCAGTAGTAGTGCCCGGGACAGGACGACCTATAATTCACCCCTCCACTTT. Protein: CASSSARDRTTYNSPLHF.

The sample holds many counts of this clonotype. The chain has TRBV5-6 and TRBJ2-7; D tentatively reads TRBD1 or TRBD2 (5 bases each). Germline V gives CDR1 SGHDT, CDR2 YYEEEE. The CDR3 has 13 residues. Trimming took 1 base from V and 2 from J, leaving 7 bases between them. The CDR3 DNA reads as TGTGCCAGCAGCTTGCAGGGAGCCTACGAGCAGTACTTC. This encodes CASSLQGAYEQYF.

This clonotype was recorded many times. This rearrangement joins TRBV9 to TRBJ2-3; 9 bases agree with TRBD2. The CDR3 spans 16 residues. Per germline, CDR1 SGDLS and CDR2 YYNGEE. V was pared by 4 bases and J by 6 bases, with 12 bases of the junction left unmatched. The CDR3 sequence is CASSPRGGTSFDTQYF. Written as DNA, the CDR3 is TGTGCCAGCAGCCCGCGAGGGGGGACTAGCTTTGATACGCAGTATTTT.

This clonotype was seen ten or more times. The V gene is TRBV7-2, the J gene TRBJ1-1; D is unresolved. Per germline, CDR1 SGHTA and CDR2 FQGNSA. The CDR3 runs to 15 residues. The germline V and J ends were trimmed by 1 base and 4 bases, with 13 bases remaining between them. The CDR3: CASSLVGGMGTEAFF. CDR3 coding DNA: TGTGCCAGCAGCTTAGTAGGCGGGATGGGCACTGAAGCTTTCTTT.

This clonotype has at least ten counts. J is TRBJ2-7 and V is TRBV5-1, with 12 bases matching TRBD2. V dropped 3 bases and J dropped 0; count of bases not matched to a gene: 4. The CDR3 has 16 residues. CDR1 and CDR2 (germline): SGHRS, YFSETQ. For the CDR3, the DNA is TGCGCCAGCAGCTACGGACTAGCGGGGAGCTCCTACGAGCAGTACGTC. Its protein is CASSYGLAGSSYEQYV.

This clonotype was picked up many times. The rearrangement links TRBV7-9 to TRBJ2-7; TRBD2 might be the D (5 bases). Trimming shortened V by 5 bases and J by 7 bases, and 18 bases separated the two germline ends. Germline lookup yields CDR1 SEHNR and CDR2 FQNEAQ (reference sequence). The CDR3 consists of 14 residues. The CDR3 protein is CASSHPNTGSEQYV. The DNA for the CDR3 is TGTGCCAGCAGCCATCCAAACACGGGGAGTGAGCAGTACGTC.

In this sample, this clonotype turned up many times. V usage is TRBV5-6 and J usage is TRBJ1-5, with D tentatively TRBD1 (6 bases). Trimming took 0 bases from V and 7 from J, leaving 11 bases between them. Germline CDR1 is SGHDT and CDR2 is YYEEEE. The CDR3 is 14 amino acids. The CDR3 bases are TGTGCCAGCAGCTTGGGAGGGGGAGGACAGCCCCAGCATTTT. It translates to CASSLGGGGQPQHF.

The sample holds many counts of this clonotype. The CDR3 DNA is TGCGCCAGCAGTGCACAGGTTTCTAGCACAGATACGCAGTATTTT. This codes for CASSAQVSSTDTQYF. The rearrangement joins TRBV5-1 to TRBJ2-3; tentative D call: TRBD1 (5 bases). The CDR3 totals 15 residues. CDR1 and CDR2 from the germline V gene are SGHRS and YFSETQ. Trimming took off 5 bases at V and 0 bases at J, with 13 bases between the two ends. The variable domain in full, with the rest retrieved from reference TRBV5-1 and TRBJ2-3, is KAGVTQTPRYLIKTRGQQVTLSCSPISGHRSVSWYQQTPGQGLQFLFEYFSETQRNKGNFPGRFSGRQFSNSRSEMNVSTLELGDSALYLCASSAQVSSTDTQYFGPGTRLTVL.

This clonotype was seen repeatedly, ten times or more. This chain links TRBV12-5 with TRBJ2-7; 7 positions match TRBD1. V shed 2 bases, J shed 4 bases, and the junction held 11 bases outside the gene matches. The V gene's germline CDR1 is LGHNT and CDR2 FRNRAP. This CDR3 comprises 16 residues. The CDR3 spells CASGLPTHRGRYEQYF. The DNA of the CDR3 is TGTGCTAGTGGTTTGCCAACCCACAGGGGACGGTACGAGCAGTACTTC.

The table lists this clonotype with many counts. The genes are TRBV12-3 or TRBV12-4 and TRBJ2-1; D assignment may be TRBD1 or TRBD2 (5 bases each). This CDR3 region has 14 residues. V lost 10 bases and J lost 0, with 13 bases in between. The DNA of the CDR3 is TGTGCCACCCAGGGACCAACCTCCTACAATGAGCAGTTCTTC. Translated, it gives CATQGPTSYNEQFF.

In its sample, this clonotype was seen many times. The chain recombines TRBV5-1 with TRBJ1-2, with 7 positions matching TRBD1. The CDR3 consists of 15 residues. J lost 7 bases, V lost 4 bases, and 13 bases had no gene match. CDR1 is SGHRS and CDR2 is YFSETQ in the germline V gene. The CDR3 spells CASSRGEPGGSGYTF. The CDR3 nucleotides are TGCGCCAGCAGCCGGGGGGAACCAGGGGGGTCTGGCTACACCTTC. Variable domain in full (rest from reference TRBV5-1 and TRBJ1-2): KAGVTQTPRYLIKTRGQQVTLSCSPISGHRSVSWYQQTPGQGLQFLFEYFSETQRNKGNFPGRFSGRQFSNSRSEMNVSTLELGDSALYLCASSRGEPGGSGYTFGSGTRLTVV.

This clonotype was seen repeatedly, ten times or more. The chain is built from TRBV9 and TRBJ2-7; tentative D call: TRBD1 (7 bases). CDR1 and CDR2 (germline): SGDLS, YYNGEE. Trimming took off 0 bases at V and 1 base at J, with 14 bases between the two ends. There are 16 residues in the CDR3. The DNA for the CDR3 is TGTGCCAGCAGCGTAGACGGAGGGGGCCATTCCTACGAGCAGTACTTC. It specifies CASSVDGGGHSYEQYF.

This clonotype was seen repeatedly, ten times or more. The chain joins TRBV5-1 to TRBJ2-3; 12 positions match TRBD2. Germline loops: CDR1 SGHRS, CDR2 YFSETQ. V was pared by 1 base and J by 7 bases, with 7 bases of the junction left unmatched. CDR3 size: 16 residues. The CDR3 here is CASSLPLAGGPNTQYF. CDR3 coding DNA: TGCGCCAGCAGCTTGCCGCTAGCGGGGGGGCCGAATACGCAGTATTTT.